A selection of T cell receptor beta chains follows, all from one sample in a study of molecular identifiers for immune sequencing clone quantification. TCRdb analysed the PCR reads with MiXCR anew, one entry per CDR3 protein. This sample has approximately 320,000 distinct CDR3 sequences, with roughly a quarter found just once. Material: naive CD8+ T cells from blood, with Jurkat cell RNA spiked in. Receptors were obtained from a human donor in good health. Some libraries in this study had Jurkat cell RNA spiked in. Each CDR3 is given with its conserved first and last residue.

v_call	j_call	cdr3_aa
TRBV7-3	TRBJ2-1	CASSFRLAGLNNEQFF
TRBV5-6	TRBJ1-2	CASSLEAANYGYTF
TRBV21-1	TRBJ2-3	CASSRPAVNPDTQYF
TRBV12-3/TRBV12-4	TRBJ1-4	CASSYPQAREKLFF
TRBV4-3	TRBJ1-1	CASSQAWDSSNTEAFF
TRBV27	TRBJ2-7	CASSWDRNYEQYF
TRBV29-1	TRBJ1-2	CSVEGLTGYTF
TRBV4-1	TRBJ2-3	CASSQKGLAGFTRTDTQYF
TRBV29-1	TRBJ2-5	CSATDRVGETQYF
TRBV12-3/TRBV12-4	TRBJ2-5	CASSFGVSDYKTQYF
TRBV18	TRBJ2-7	CASSLTGTHYEQYF
TRBV7-9	TRBJ2-7	CASSDPGLAGYEQYF
TRBV7-9	TRBJ2-7	CASSIMLAGDEQYF
TRBV12-3/TRBV12-4	TRBJ2-3	CASSGEGSGALTDAQYF
TRBV9	TRBJ2-2	CASSGRGIDTGELFF
TRBV10-2	TRBJ1-1	CASSVVATGGSEAFF
TRBV9	TRBJ1-1	CASSTTGTGSTEAFF
TRBV29-1	TRBJ2-2	CSVDTGTGELFF
TRBV28	TRBJ2-2	CAGGSGTGGFGELFF
TRBV7-9	TRBJ1-1	CASTSQGEDTEAFF
TRBV18	TRBJ1-1	CASSQEGDRLTEAFF
TRBV7-9	TRBJ1-1	CASSPPGLKHTEAFF
TRBV19	TRBJ2-7	CASSQTSGGYDEQYF
TRBV11-2	TRBJ2-1	CASSLEVSDYNEQFF
TRBV13	TRBJ1-4	CASSFGQKQNEKLFF
TRBV6-1	TRBJ2-7	CASSEDMGAGLYEQYF
TRBV6-2/TRBV6-3	TRBJ1-1	CASRMVPGQENTEAFF
TRBV7-9	TRBJ1-3	CASSIDGRLYSGNTIYF
TRBV4-3	TRBJ2-1	CASSQGGGRSWDEQFF
TRBV30	TRBJ1-1	CAWSVFTEAFF
TRBV6-6	TRBJ1-5	CASSYSRRSNQPQHF
TRBV20-1	TRBJ2-7	CSLRGLPNYEQYF
TRBV6-2/TRBV6-3	TRBJ2-5	CASRRFIQETQYF
TRBV24-1	TRBJ2-7	CATSARLGEQYF
TRBV4-3	TRBJ2-2	CASSQDPGQGNTGELFF
TRBV13	TRBJ2-3	CASSLGARGRTDTQYF
TRBV12-5	TRBJ2-4	CASGLVEGALAKNIQYF
TRBV28	TRBJ2-1	CASSPGLAGGPFHEQFF
TRBV7-9	TRBJ1-2	CASSSGSLEIERNYGYTF
TRBV28	TRBJ2-3	CASSYRHYGDLADTQYF
TRBV12-3/TRBV12-4	TRBJ2-3	CASSVRLITDTQYF
TRBV5-6	TRBJ2-5	CASSFRTSFRGKKETQYF
TRBV6-2/TRBV6-3	TRBJ2-3	CTSSYALAGGTDTQYF
TRBV27	TRBJ2-1	CATRGLQFEKQFF
TRBV16	TRBJ2-7	CASSQFGEQYF
TRBV5-1	TRBJ1-1	CASSLGLPSTLNTEAFF
TRBV12-3/TRBV12-4	TRBJ2-3	CASSAYRGRTDTQYF
TRBV7-9	TRBJ1-1	CDSSLGPGQGDTEAFF
TRBV29-1	TRBJ2-1	CSVEGEGYRPNYNEQFF
TRBV29-1	TRBJ2-7	CSVDQTGYEQYF
TRBV7-2	TRBJ2-5	CASSSPRAGLAGSQETQYF
TRBV27	TRBJ2-7	CASSHGSSYEQYF
TRBV12-3/TRBV12-4	TRBJ1-1	CASRGFSEAFF
TRBV11-2	TRBJ2-3	CASSLGGQLPDTQYF
TRBV6-1	TRBJ2-2	CASSVPGLAGGGGELFF
TRBV7-9	TRBJ2-5	CASSLRGYQETQYF
TRBV12-3/TRBV12-4	TRBJ2-7	CASRPGTGVHEQYF
TRBV30	TRBJ2-7	CAWSADSKSSYEQYF